This T cell receptor (beta chain) was documented in a study of regulatory T cells in long-lasting Graves disease. Germline V gives CDR1 SNHLY, CDR2 FYNNEI. The CDR3 loop spans 12 amino acids. The V gene lost 1 base and the J gene lost 6 bases, with 7 bases spanning the gap. Arm-PCR with iRepertoire HTBI primers amplified the CDR3 regions for these TCR beta libraries. TCRdb independently ran MiXCR on the multiplex PCR reads; one entry per CDR3 protein. The sample yields about 430,000 distinct CDR3 sequences, over 20% seen once. This clonotype was recorded at least ten times. As for time point: persistent/refractory GD, antithyroid drugs over 5 years with positive TRAb. PBMCs were the source of the RNA used for TCR sequencing.

Sample: peripheral blood mononuclear cells (PBMCs), taken when the disease was refractory, from a patient treated with antithyroid drugs. The receptor was isolated from a female donor with Graves disease. This chain connects TRBV2 to TRBJ2-7; no reliable D call. CDR3 region: CASSEEVGEQYF. The DNA for the CDR3 is TGTGCCAGCAGTGAAGAAGTCGGCGAGCAGTACTTC.